A single T cell receptor (beta chain) is shown here with its context. The target of this receptor is not known. Within one base of it there is no much larger clone, and no base qualities were kept. Patients with a history of autoimmune disease or receiving systemic immunosuppression were excluded from the trial. Peripheral blood for TCR sequencing was collected from all dose cohorts at baseline, on cycle 4 day 1, and on cycle 7 day 1. The samples were drawn from a first-in-human, open-label, multicenter phase I dose-escalation trial of ivuxolimab. Adults with locally advanced or metastatic melanoma, renal cell, hepatocellular, or head and neck squamous cell carcinoma were enrolled in the trial. Before TCR sequencing, CD4+ T cells and CD8+ T cells were sorted from peripheral blood as separate populations. These data come from a study of OX40 agonist ivuxolimab in advanced cancers. For the wider study: The costimulatory receptor OX40 (CD134) was targeted by ivuxolimab, a fully human IgG2 agonistic monoclonal antibody. Prior anti-PD-1, anti-PD-L1 or anti-CTLA-4 therapy was permitted, and about 40% of dose-escalation patients had received checkpoint inhibitors. In the dose-escalation cohort, nearly 85% of patients were male, and the mean age was around 65 years with a range of about 23 to 79. Among the roughly 50 dose-escalation patients, some 20 had hepatocellular carcinoma, 15 or so melanoma, 9 renal cell carcinoma and 9 head and neck cancer. Partial responses were achieved by three dose-escalation patients, of whom one had hepatocellular carcinoma and two had cutaneous melanoma. The paper describes the monotherapy dose-escalation part (N of about 50 patients) of the phase I trial of ivuxolimab. Intravenous ivuxolimab was administered to patients every 2 weeks at six dose levels: 0.01, 0.1, 0.3, 1.5, 3 and 10 mg/kg. The purpose of peripheral TCRbeta sequencing was to test whether ivuxolimab changed TCR sequence diversity and led to clonal T-cell expansion. General study outcomes and caveats: After ivuxolimab, more expanded clones were found on average in CD8+ T cells than in CD4+ T cells. At doses of 0.1 to 3.0 mg/kg, clonal expansion of both CD4+ and CD8+ blood T cells was observed from baseline to week 6. Antigen specificity was not determined for the clonally expanded peripheral T cells. In the 0.1-3.0 mg/kg groups, partial responders had among the lowest normalized peripheral clonal expansion, particularly in CD8+ T cells. Low levels of normalized T-cell clonal expansion were also seen in some nonresponding patients.

The CDR3 covers 12 residues, taking in both the cysteine and the phenylalanine. Left in the record is the CDR3 DNA by itself, 36 bases read in frame from the first base. From the germline V gene, CDR1 is SNHLY and CDR2 is FYNNEI. Deletion took 4 bases off V and 2 bases off J, with a span of 3 bases between the germline ends. For sequencing of the TCRbeta CDR3 region, genomic DNA was extracted from the sorted cells. The immunoSEQ Assay was used to sequence the TCRbeta CDR3 regions. This immuneACCESS table, as held by TCRdb, lists in-frame sequences with V and J called but not all clones. Of the missing ones, under half trace to an unresolved V gene in checked studies; the others have no known cause. In all, the sample holds 50,000 to 70,000 clones, and about 87% of those were seen once. The ten largest make up 0.3% to 0.45% of the sample.

This clonotype originated in an adult with an advanced solid tumor such as melanoma, head and neck, liver or kidney cancer. The receptor chain draws on TRBV2 and TRBJ1-5, with the D segment identity uncertain. Material: CD4+ or CD8+ T cells sorted from blood, obtained in a trial of the OX40 agonist ivuxolimab. CDR3 reads: CASSVGNQPQHF. In nucleotides, the sequence is TGTGCCAGCAGTGTGGGCAATCAGCCCCAGCATTTT. Extended through the reference TRBV2 and TRBJ1-5 proteins, this CDR3 yields the full variable domain: EPEVTQTPSHQVTQMGQEVILRCVPISNHLYFYWYRQILGQKVEFLVSFYNNEISEKSEIFDDQFSVERPDGSNFTLKIRSTKLEDSAMYFCASSVGNQPQHFGDGTRLSIL.